The rows below give T cell receptor beta chains drawn from one sample of a study of blood T cell repertoires in COVID-19. Repertoires were generated with immunoSEQ multiplex PCR, while TCRdb's copy carries only in-frame clones and drops some. The sample holds 100,000 to 150,000 clones, about 90% seen once. Input material: peripheral blood. These receptors came from a woman aged 55-70 years with acute or convalescent COVID-19. The CDR3 runs from the conserved cysteine through the conserved F or W. The D gene is left open where the match is weak. Part of the rows lack a size; the others show once, few, many or a class for expanded clones.

>TRBV19|TRBJ1-5|.|15|TRBD1
CASRGTAGGAEPQHF
TGTGCCAGTAGGGGTACAGCAGGGGGCGCGGAGCCCCAGCATTTT
>TRBV7-9|TRBJ1-2|.|12|.
CASSLPGHGYTF
TGTGCCAGCAGCTTACCAGGGCATGGCTACACCTTC
>TRBV10-1|TRBJ1-2|.|11|.
CASSQRGTKVF
TGCGCCAGCAGTCAGAGGGGGACAAAGGTCTTC
>TRBV6-5|TRBJ2-2|.|13|TRBD1
CASGQGVTGELFF
TGTGCCAGCGGACAGGGGGTCACCGGGGAGCTGTTTTTT
>TRBV27|TRBJ1-5|.|14|TRBD1
CASRAGDSNQPQHF
TGTGCCAGCAGGGCAGGGGACAGTAATCAGCCCCAGCATTTT
>TRBV3-1/TRBV3-2|TRBJ2-7|.|15|TRBD2
CASSRAGATPGEQYF
TGTGCCAGCAGCCGAGCGGGAGCTACCCCTGGCGAGCAGTACTTC
>TRBV21-1|TRBJ2-5|once|15|.
CASRNPSVFQETQYF
TGTGCCAGCCGCAACCCCAGCGTATTCCAAGAAACCCAGTACTTC
>TRBV5-8|TRBJ2-1|.|16|TRBD2
CASSWAGTSGRSEQFF
TGTGCCAGCAGCTGGGCCGGGACTAGCGGGAGATCTGAGCAGTTCTTC
>TRBV6-6|TRBJ2-1|.|13|TRBD2
CASELAGEDEQFF
TGTGCCAGCGAACTAGCGGGAGAGGATGAGCAGTTCTTC
>TRBV3-1/TRBV3-2|TRBJ1-3|.|16|TRBD1
CASSRLVPGQGAAIYF
TGTGCCAGCAGCCGCCTCGTCCCGGGACAGGGGGCAGCCATATATTTT
>TRBV2|TRBJ1-4|.|15|.
CASRADRLTNEKLFF
TGTGCCAGCAGGGCCGACAGGTTAACTAATGAAAAACTGTTTTTT
>TRBV28|TRBJ1-4|once|16|.
CASSATGLGTENKLFF
TGTGCCAGCAGTGCTACTGGACTAGGGACGGAGAATAAACTGTTTTTT
>TRBV24-1|TRBJ2-3|once|16|TRBD2
CATSDALAGGGDTQYF
TGTGCCACCAGTGATGCTCTAGCGGGAGGTGGAGATACGCAGTATTTT
>TRBV28|TRBJ2-5|.|13|.
CASSRQLQETQYF
TGTGCCAGCAGTCGACAGCTCCAAGAGACCCAGTACTTC
>TRBV21-1|TRBJ2-1|few|16|.
CASSKRWSQSYNEQFF
TGTGCCAGCAGCAAAAGGTGGAGCCAGTCCTACAATGAGCAGTTCTTC
>TRBV10-2|TRBJ1-1|.|14|.
CASRAQGMNTEAFF
TGCGCCAGCAGGGCACAGGGCATGAACACTGAAGCTTTCTTT
>TRBV4-2|TRBJ2-7|.|13|.
CASSQAINYEQYF
TGTGCCAGCAGCCAGGCCATCAACTACGAGCAGTACTTC
>TRBV18|TRBJ1-1|few|14|.
CASSPKPGNGEAFF
TGTGCCAGCTCACCAAAGCCAGGGAATGGTGAAGCTTTCTTT
>TRBV7-8|TRBJ1-2|.|15|TRBD1
CASSLSNRGVDGYTF
TGTGCCAGCAGCTTGTCCAACAGGGGAGTCGATGGCTACACCTTC
>TRBV29-1|TRBJ1-2|.|14|.
CSVEDPFDRVSHTF
TGCAGCGTTGAAGATCCCTTTGACAGAGTTAGTCACACCTTC
>TRBV12-3/TRBV12-4|TRBJ1-1|.|12|.
CASSYTGSEAFF
TGTGCCAGCAGTTACACAGGGTCTGAAGCTTTCTTT
>TRBV6-5|TRBJ2-5|.|15|.
CASRRDRLSLETQYF
TGTGCCAGCAGGCGGGACAGATTGAGCTTAGAGACCCAGTACTTC
>TRBV28|TRBJ1-1|.|15|.
CASSPRRGIMDEAFF
TGTGCCAGCAGTCCCCGTCGAGGGATCATGGATGAAGCTTTCTTT
>TRBV3-1/TRBV3-2|TRBJ1-1|.|13|.
CASSQVPGTEAFF
TGTGCCAGCAGCCAAGTACCAGGGACTGAAGCTTTCTTT
>TRBV3-1/TRBV3-2|TRBJ1-6|.|14|.
CASSHRARNSPLHF
TGTGCCAGCAGCCACAGGGCCCGTAATTCACCCCTCCACTTT
>TRBV30|TRBJ2-7|.|14|TRBD1
CAWGDRGLGYEQYF
TGTGCCTGGGGGGACAGGGGTTTAGGCTACGAGCAGTACTTC
>TRBV11-3|TRBJ2-1|.|13|.
CASSPGTFNEQFF
TGTGCCAGCAGCCCCGGGACTTTTAATGAGCAGTTCTTC
>TRBV27|TRBJ1-1|.|13|.
CASSPNRYTEAFF
TGTGCCAGCAGTCCAAACAGATACACTGAAGCTTTCTTT
>TRBV6-5|TRBJ1-1|.|14|.
CASSQDQGGTEAFF
TGTGCCAGCAGCCAAGACCAAGGCGGCACTGAAGCTTTCTTT
>TRBV7-3|TRBJ1-1|.|14|.
CASSLQGLNTEAFF
TGTGCCAGCAGCTTACAGGGATTAAACACTGAAGCTTTCTTT
>TRBV28|TRBJ2-3|.|12|.
CASSPSTDTQYF
TGTGCCAGCAGTCCTAGCACAGATACGCAGTATTTT
>TRBV18|TRBJ1-3|.|14|.
CASSLSGVGNTIYF
TGTGCCAGCTCACTTTCAGGGGTCGGAAACACCATATATTTT
>TRBV5-4|TRBJ1-5|.|13|TRBD1
CASSPDRGEPQHF
TGTGCCAGCAGCCCGGACAGGGGTGAGCCCCAGCATTTT
>TRBV6-5|TRBJ1-1|.|16|.
CASSYSMLGQGTEAFF
TGTGCCAGCAGTTACTCGATGCTGGGGCAAGGCACTGAAGCTTTCTTT
>TRBV7-9|TRBJ2-1|.|15|TRBD1
CASSRGLRTYNEQFF
TGTGCCAGCAGCAGGGGGCTGCGGACCTACAATGAGCAGTTCTTC
>TRBV18|TRBJ2-5|once|13|.
CASSPVTQETQYF
TGTGCCAGCTCACCAGTGACACAAGAGACCCAGTACTTC
>TRBV2|TRBJ2-3|.|15|TRBD1
CASSERGQESNTQYF
TGTGCCAGCAGTGAAAGGGGACAGGAAAGCAATACGCAGTATTTT
>TRBV5-1|TRBJ2-1|.|15|.
CASSSGMGSYNEQFF
TGCGCCAGCAGTTCGGGGATGGGTTCCTACAATGAGCAGTTCTTC
>TRBV6-5|TRBJ1-2|.|16|.
CASSLTDTGRRYGYTF
TGTGCCAGCAGTTTAACCGATACAGGGCGAAGGTATGGCTACACCTTC
>TRBV28|TRBJ1-2|.|14|.
CASSRLGTGKGYTF
TGTGCCAGCTCCCGTTTGGGCACGGGGAAGGGCTACACCTTC
>TRBV30|TRBJ2-3|.|12|.
CAWSSGPDTQYF
TGTGCCTGGAGTAGTGGCCCGGATACGCAGTATTTT
>TRBV29-1|TRBJ2-1|.|15|TRBD2
CSVEPRASGFNEQFF
TGCAGCGTTGAACCCCGGGCTAGCGGATTTAATGAGCAGTTCTTC
>TRBV29-1|TRBJ1-1|few|14|.
CSVEGGQKNTEAFF
TGCAGCGTTGAAGGCGGACAGAAGAACACTGAAGCTTTCTTT
>TRBV5-1|TRBJ2-5|.|15|.
CASSLRERGKETQYF
TGCGCCAGCAGCTTGCGGGAGAGAGGAAAAGAGACCCAGTACTTC
>TRBV13|TRBJ1-1|.|14|.
CASRYGQLNTEAFF
TGTGCCAGCCGCTACGGACAGTTGAACACTGAAGCTTTCTTT
>TRBV11-3|TRBJ1-1|once|13|.
CASSLEAGTEAFF
TGTGCCAGCAGCCTGGAAGCGGGCACTGAAGCTTTCTTT
>TRBV7-8|TRBJ1-4|.|14|.
CASSFQGGEGKLFF
TGTGCCAGCAGCTTTCAGGGAGGTGAAGGAAAACTGTTTTTT
>TRBV3-1/TRBV3-2|TRBJ2-1|many|17|TRBD2
CASSGIRTSGSYNEQFF
TGTGCCAGCAGCGGCATTCGGACTAGCGGGAGTTACAATGAGCAGTTCTTC
>TRBV5-1|TRBJ1-1|once|14|TRBD1
CASSPGQMNTEAFF
TGCGCCAGCAGCCCGGGACAGATGAACACTGAAGCTTTCTTT
>TRBV5-1|TRBJ1-2|.|19|TRBD1
CASSLALDAGGLTYYGYTF
TGCGCCAGCAGCTTGGCCCTAGACGCAGGGGGTTTGACCTACTATGGCTACACCTTC
>TRBV19|TRBJ2-3|.|15|TRBD1
CASCLGQVSTDTQYF
TGTGCCAGTTGCCTGGGACAGGTTAGCACAGATACGCAGTATTTT
>TRBV11-3|TRBJ1-2|.|14|.
CASGSGDYRSGYTF
TGTGCCAGCGGCTCGGGCGATTACAGGAGCGGCTACACCTTC